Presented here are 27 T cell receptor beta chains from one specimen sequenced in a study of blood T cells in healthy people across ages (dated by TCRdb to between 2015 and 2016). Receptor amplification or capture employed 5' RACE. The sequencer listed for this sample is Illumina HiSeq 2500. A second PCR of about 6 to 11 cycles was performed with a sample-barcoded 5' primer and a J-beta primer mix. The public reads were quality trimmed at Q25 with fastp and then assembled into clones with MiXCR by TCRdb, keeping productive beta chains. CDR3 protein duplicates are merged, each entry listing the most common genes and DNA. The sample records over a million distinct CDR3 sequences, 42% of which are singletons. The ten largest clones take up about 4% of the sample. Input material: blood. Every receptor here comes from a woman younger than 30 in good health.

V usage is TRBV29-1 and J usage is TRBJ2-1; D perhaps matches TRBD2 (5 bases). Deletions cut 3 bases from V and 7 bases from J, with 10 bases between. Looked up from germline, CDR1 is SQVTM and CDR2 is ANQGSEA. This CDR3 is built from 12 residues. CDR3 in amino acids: CSVEAAANEQFF. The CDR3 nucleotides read TGCAGCGTTGAGGCAGCGGCTAATGAGCAGTTCTTC.

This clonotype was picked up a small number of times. CDR3: CASSEPGGSYEQYF. In DNA, the CDR3 is TGTGCCAGCAGTGAACCGGGAGGTTCCTACGAGCAGTACTTC. The chain employs TRBV25-1 and TRBJ2-7; 7 bases are a match to TRBD2. There are 14 residues in the CDR3. V lost 2 bases and J lost 1; bases outside the gene matches: 2. Germline loops: CDR1 MGHDK, CDR2 SYGVNS.

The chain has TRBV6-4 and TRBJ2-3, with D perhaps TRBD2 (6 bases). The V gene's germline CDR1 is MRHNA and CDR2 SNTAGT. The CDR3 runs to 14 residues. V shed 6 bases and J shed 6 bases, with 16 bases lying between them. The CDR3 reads CASSQQAGSDTQYF. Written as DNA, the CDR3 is TGTGCCAGCAGCCAGCAAGCCGGGAGCGATACGCAGTATTTT.

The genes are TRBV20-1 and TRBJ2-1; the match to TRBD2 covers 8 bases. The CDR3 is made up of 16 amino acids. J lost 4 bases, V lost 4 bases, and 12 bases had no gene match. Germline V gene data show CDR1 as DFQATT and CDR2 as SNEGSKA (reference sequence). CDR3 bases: TGCAGTGCTACCGACTGGAGTAGCGGGGAATACAATGAGCAGTTCTTC. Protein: CSATDWSSGEYNEQFF.

The CDR3 spells CASSPRLAGGPRDEQYF. CDR3 sequence (DNA): TGCGCCAGCAGCCCTCGCCTAGCGGGAGGGCCTAGGGATGAGCAGTACTTC. The V and J genes are TRBV4-3 and TRBJ2-5, with TRBD2 matching over 12 bases. Germline CDR1 LGHNA, CDR2 YSLEER. Germline trimming cut 4 bases from V and 11 bases from J; bases unmatched to any gene: 17. This CDR3 region has 17 residues.

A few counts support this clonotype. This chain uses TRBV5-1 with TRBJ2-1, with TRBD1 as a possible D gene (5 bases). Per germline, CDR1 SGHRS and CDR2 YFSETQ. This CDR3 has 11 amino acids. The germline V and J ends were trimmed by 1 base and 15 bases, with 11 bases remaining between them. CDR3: CASSLTGFPFF. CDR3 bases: TGCGCCAGCAGCTTGACAGGTTTTCCGTTCTTC.

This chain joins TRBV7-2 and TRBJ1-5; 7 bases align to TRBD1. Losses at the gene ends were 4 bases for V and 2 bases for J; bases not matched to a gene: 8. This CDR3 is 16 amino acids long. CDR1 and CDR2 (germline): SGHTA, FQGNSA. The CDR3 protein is CASSSHGTVRNQPQHF. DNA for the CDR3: TGTGCCAGCAGCTCTCACGGGACAGTTCGCAATCAGCCCCAGCATTTT.

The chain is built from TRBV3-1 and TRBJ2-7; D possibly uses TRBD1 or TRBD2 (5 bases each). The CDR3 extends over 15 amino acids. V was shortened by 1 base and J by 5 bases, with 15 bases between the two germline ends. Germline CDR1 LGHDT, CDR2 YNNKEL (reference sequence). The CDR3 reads CASSQVGEREHEQYF. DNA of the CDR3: TGTGCCAGCAGCCAAGTGGGGGAAAGGGAGCACGAGCAGTACTTC.

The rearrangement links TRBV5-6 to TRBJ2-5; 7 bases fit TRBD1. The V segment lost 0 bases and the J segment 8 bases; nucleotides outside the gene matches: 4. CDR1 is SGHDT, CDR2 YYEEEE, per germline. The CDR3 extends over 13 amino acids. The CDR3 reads CASSLGGQLTQYF. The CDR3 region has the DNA TGTGCCAGCAGCTTGGGGGGACAGTTAACCCAGTACTTC.

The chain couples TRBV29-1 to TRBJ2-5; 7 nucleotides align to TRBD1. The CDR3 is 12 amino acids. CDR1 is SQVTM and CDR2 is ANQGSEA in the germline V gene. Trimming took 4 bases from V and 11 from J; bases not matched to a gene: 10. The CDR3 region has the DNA TGCAGCGTTGTGGGTGAAGGGGGCCAGCAGTACTTC. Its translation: CSVVGEGGQQYF.

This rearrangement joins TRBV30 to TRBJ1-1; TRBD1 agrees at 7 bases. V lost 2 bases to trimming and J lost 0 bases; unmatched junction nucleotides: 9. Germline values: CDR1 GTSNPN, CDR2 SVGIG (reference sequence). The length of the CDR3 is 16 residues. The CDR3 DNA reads TGTGCCTGGAGTCGAGAAGACAGGGCCATGAACACTGAAGCTTTCTTT. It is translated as CAWSREDRAMNTEAFF.

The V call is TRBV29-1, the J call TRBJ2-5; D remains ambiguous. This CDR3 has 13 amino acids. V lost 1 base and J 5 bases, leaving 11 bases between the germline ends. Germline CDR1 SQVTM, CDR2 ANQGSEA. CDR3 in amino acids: CSVEGREDETQYF. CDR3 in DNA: TGCAGCGTTGAAGGGCGTGAAGACGAGACCCAGTACTTC.

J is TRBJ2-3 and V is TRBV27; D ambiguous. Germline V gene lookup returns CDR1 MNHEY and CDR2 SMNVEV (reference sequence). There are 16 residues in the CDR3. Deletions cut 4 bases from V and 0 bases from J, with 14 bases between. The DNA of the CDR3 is TGTGCCAGCAGTTCCCCTATCTTAACTAGCACAGATACGCAGTATTTT. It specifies CASSSPILTSTDTQYF.

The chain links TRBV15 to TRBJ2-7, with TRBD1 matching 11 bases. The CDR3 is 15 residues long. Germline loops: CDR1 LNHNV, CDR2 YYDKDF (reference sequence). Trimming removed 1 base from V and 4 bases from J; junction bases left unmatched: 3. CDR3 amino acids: CATSRGTGGKYEQYF. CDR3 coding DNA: TGTGCCACCAGCAGAGGGACAGGGGGCAAGTACGAGCAGTACTTC. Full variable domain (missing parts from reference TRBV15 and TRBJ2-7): DAMVIQNPRYQVTQFGKPVTLSCSQTLNHNVMYWYQQKSSQAPKLLFHYYDKDFNNEADTPDNFQSRRPNTSFCFLDIRSPGLGDTAMYLCATSRGTGGKYEQYFGPGTRLTVT.

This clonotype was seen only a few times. The CDR3 here is CSARAGHLFNYGYTF. The CDR3 DNA reads as TGCAGTGCTAGAGCGGGCCACCTATTTAACTATGGCTACACCTTC. J is TRBJ1-2 and V is TRBV20-1; D gene unclear. CDR3 length: 15 amino acids. V shed 1 base and J shed 1 base, with 13 bases lying between them. CDR1 is DFQATT and CDR2 is SNEGSKA in the germline V gene (reference sequence).

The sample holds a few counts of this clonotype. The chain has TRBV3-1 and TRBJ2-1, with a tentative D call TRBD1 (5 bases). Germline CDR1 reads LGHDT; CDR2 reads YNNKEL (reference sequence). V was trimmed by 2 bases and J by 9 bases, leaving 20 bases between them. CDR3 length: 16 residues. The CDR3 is CASSQRQSSALGEQFF. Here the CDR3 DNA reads TGTGCCAGCAGCCAACGACAGTCTTCAGCCCTCGGTGAGCAGTTCTTC.

As DNA, the CDR3 is TGCAGTGCTAGAGGCCTCATTAGCGCACGGAGCACAGATACGCAGTATTTT. Amino acid sequence: CSARGLISARSTDTQYF. V and J are TRBV20-1 and TRBJ2-3; D may be TRBD2 (5 bases). This CDR3 contains 17 residues. CDR1 and CDR2 (germline): DFQATT, SNEGSKA (reference sequence). V was clipped by 1 base and J by 0 bases, with 17 bases between them.

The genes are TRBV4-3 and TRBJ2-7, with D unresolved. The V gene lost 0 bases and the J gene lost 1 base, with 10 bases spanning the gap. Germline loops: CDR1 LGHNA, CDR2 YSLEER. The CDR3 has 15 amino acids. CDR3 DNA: TGCGCCAGCAGCCAAGAGGAGTTCGGGTCCTACGAGCAGTACTTC. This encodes CASSQEEFGSYEQYF.

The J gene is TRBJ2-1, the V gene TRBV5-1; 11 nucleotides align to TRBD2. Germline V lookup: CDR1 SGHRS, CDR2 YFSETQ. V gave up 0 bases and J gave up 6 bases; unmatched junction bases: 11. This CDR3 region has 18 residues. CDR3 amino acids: CASSLELLAGVPTNEQFF. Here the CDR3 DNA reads TGCGCCAGCAGCTTGGAACTACTAGCGGGAGTACCTACCAATGAGCAGTTCTTC. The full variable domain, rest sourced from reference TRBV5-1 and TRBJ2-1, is KAGVTQTPRYLIKTRGQQVTLSCSPISGHRSVSWYQQTPGQGLQFLFEYFSETQRNKGNFPGRFSGRQFSNSRSEMNVSTLELGDSALYLCASSLELLAGVPTNEQFFGPGTRLTVL.

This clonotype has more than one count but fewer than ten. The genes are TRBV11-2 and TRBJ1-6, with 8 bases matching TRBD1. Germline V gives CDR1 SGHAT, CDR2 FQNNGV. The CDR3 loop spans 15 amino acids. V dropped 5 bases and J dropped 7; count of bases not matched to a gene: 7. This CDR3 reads CASSDPQGANSPLHF. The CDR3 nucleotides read TGTGCCAGCAGCGACCCTCAGGGGGCCAATTCACCCCTCCACTTT.

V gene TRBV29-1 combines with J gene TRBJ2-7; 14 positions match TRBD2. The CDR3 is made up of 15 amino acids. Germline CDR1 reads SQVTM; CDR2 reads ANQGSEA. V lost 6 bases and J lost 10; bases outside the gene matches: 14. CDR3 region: CSVVGLAGGKNSQYF. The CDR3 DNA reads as TGCAGCGTCGTCGGACTAGCGGGAGGCAAAAACAGTCAGTACTTC.

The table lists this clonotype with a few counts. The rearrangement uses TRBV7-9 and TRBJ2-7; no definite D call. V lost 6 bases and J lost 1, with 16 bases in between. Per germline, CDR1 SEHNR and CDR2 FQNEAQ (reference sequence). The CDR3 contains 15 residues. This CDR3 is CASSPVAGSSYEQYF. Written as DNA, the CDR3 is TGTGCCAGCAGTCCCGTTGCCGGTTCATCCTACGAGCAGTACTTC.

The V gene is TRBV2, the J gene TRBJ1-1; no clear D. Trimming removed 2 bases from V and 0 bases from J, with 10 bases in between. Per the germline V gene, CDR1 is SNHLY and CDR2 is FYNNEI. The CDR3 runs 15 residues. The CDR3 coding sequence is TGTGCCAGCAGTGAACCTTTACCGCTGAACACTGAAGCTTTCTTT. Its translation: CASSEPLPLNTEAFF.

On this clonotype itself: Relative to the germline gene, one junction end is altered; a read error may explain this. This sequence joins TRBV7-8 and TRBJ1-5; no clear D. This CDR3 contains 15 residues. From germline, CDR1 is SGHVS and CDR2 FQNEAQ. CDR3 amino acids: CDSSFPGRLGQPQHF. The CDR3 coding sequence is TGTGACAGCAGCTTTCCCGGGCGTTTGGGTCAGCCCCAGCATTTT.

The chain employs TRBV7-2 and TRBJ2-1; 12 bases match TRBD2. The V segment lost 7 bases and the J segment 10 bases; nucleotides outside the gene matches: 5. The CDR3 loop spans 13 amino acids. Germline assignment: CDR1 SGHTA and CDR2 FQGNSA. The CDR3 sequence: CASTQGLAGEQFF. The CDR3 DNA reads TGTGCCAGCACCCAAGGACTAGCGGGGGAGCAGTTCTTC. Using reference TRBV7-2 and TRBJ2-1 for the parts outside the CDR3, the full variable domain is GAGVSQSPSNKVTEKGKDVELRCDPISGHTALYWYRQSLGQGLEFLIYFQGNSAPDKSGLPSDRFSAERTGGSVSTLTIQRTQQEDSAVYLCASTQGLAGEQFFGPGTRLTVL.

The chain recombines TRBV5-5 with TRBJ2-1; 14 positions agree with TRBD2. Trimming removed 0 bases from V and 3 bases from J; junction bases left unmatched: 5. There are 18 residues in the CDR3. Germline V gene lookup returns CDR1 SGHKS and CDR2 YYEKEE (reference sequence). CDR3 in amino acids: CASSLGLAGGRYYNEQFF. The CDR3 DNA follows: TGTGCCAGCAGCTTGGGACTAGCGGGGGGGCGTTACTACAATGAGCAGTTCTTC.

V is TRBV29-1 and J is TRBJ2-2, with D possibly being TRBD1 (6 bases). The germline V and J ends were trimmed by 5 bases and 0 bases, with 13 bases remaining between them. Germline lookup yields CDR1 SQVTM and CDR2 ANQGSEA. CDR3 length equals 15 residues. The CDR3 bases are TGCAGCGTTCGGGACACCCCTTCGAACACCGGGGAGCTGTTTTTT. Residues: CSVRDTPSNTGELFF.